The rows below give T cell receptor beta chains drawn from one sample of a study of blood T cell repertoires in COVID-19. The assay was immunoSEQ multiplex PCR, and TCRdb's table has in-frame clones only and misses some. The sample records approximately 300,000 clones, 87% being singletons. Specimen: PBMCs or T cells enriched from blood (not recorded which). These receptors came from a woman under 40 who had recovered from COVID-19. Each CDR3 is given with its conserved first and last residue. Each record gives: V gene, clone size, J gene, D gene, CDR3 DNA, CDR3 protein. A D gene is named only where the DNA matches it firmly. Some rows mark clone size as missing; the rest say once, few, many or name a class of expanded clone.

TRBV29-1	few	TRBJ1-1	TRBD1	TGCAGCGTTTCGACAGGGGGTCCTGAAGCTTTCTTT	CSVSTGGPEAFF
TRBV5-1	.	TRBJ2-5	TRBD1	TGCGCCAGCAGCGCCGGACAGGGTGGAGAGACCCAGTACTTC	CASSAGQGGETQYF
TRBV30	.	TRBJ2-7	.	TGTGCCTGGTGCTTCGGGTCGGGGGTGTGCGAGCAGTACTTC	CAWCFGSGVCEQYF
TRBV19	.	TRBJ1-1	.	TGTGCCAGTAGCCCTCAGGGGATGAACACTGAAGCTTTCTTT	CASSPQGMNTEAFF
TRBV9	.	TRBJ1-3	TRBD1	TGTGCCAGCAGCGTAGGGGACAGGGGGCCCGGAAACACCATATATTTT	CASSVGDRGPGNTIYF
TRBV5-1	.	TRBJ2-2	.	TGCGCCAGCAGTTCTAGTCTCACCGGGGAGCTGTTTTTT	CASSSSLTGELFF
TRBV5-5	.	TRBJ1-2	TRBD1	TGTGCCAGCAGCTTGGGACAGGGCCACTATGGCTACACCTTC	CASSLGQGHYGYTF
TRBV7-2	.	TRBJ1-2	.	TGTGCCAGCAGCCGGGGTTTGGCGGGGTCGGTTGGCTACACCTTC	CASSRGLAGSVGYTF
TRBV6-2/TRBV6-3	.	TRBJ1-5	.	TGTGCCAGCAGCCGAAACCAGGGCCTCCTTTCGGCCCAGCATTTT	CASSRNQGLLSAQHF
TRBV24-1	.	TRBJ2-1	TRBD1	TGTGCCACCAGCCCGGGGACAGGGGCTAGAAATGAGCAGTTCTTC	CATSPGTGARNEQFF
TRBV10-3	.	TRBJ1-6	TRBD1	TGTGCCATCAGTGAAGGACAGGGGCAAAATTCACCCCTCCACTTT	CAISEGQGQNSPLHF
TRBV9	.	TRBJ1-1	.	TGTGCCAGCGGTACCAAACAAATGAACACTGAAGCTTTCTTT	CASGTKQMNTEAFF
TRBV14	once	TRBJ1-1	.	TGTGCCAGCAGTTCGGTCGGGGGCACTGAAGCTTTCTTT	CASSSVGGTEAFF
TRBV27	.	TRBJ2-3	TRBD2	TGTGCCAGCAGTTTCGCACGGGGGGAGACAGATACGCAGTATTTT	CASSFARGETDTQYF
TRBV18	.	TRBJ2-3	.	TGTGCCAGCTCAGGAGGGATAACCACAGATACGCAGTATTTT	CASSGGITTDTQYF
TRBV5-6	.	TRBJ1-5	TRBD1	TGTGCCAGCATGAGGACAGGGGGTGGGCAGCCCCAGCATTTT	CASMRTGGGQPQHF
TRBV12-5	.	TRBJ2-2	TRBD1	TGTGCTAGTGGGCTCACAGGGGCCGGGGAGCTGTTTTTT	CASGLTGAGELFF
TRBV5-6	.	TRBJ1-6	.	TGTGCCAGCAGCTCTGACAGAGGCTCCTATAATTCACCCCTCCACTTT	CASSSDRGSYNSPLHF
TRBV15	.	TRBJ1-2	.	TGTGCCACCAGCAGAGGGCCTTCAAACTATGGCTACACCTTC	CATSRGPSNYGYTF
TRBV27	.	TRBJ1-1	TRBD1	TGTGCCAGCAGTTTATGGACACAGGGGAGCGAAGCTTTCTTT	CASSLWTQGSEAFF
TRBV6-5	.	TRBJ2-7	.	TGTGCCAGCAGTTACCAGACAGGTGTTTCCTACGAGCAGTACTTC	CASSYQTGVSYEQYF
TRBV30	.	TRBJ2-7	TRBD1	TGTGCCTGGAGTGTACGGGACAGGGTATACGAGCAGTACTTC	CAWSVRDRVYEQYF
TRBV25-1	few	TRBJ2-2	.	TGTGCCAGCGGACGGACAGAAGAGAACACCGGGGAGCTGTTTTTT	CASGRTEENTGELFF
TRBV3-1/TRBV3-2	.	TRBJ2-3	TRBD1	TGTGCCAGCAGCCAAGATCACAGGGGGATAGGCACAGATACGCAGTATTTT	CASSQDHRGIGTDTQYF
TRBV19	.	TRBJ2-3	TRBD2	TGTGCCAGTAGTATGAGACTAGCCACAGATACGCAGTATTTT	CASSMRLATDTQYF
TRBV27	many	TRBJ2-3	TRBD1	TGTGCCAGCAGTTCAATGGACAGGGGACGCACAGATACGCAGTATTTT	CASSSMDRGRTDTQYF
TRBV4-1	.	TRBJ1-1	.	TGCGCCAGCAGCCAGGGAGTGGCCATGAACACTGAAGCTTTCTTT	CASSQGVAMNTEAFF
TRBV27	once	TRBJ1-4	TRBD1	TGTGCCAGCAGTTCATGGGAGACAGGGAGTCGGGAAAAACTGTTTTTT	CASSSWETGSREKLFF
TRBV9	.	TRBJ1-3	TRBD1	TGTGCCAGCAGCGTAGACGGACAGGGGAGCTCTGGAAACACCATATATTTT	CASSVDGQGSSGNTIYF
TRBV9	once	TRBJ1-2	.	TGTGCCAGCAGCGTAGACAGGACCCTCTATGGCTACACCTTC	CASSVDRTLYGYTF
TRBV5-1	.	TRBJ2-5	TRBD1	TGCGCCAGCAGCACGGACAGGGTGGAGACCCAGTACTTC	CASSTDRVETQYF
TRBV4-1	.	TRBJ2-7	TRBD1	TGCGCCAGCAGCCAAGAGGGGTTAGGGACAGGGGGCTCTTACGAGCAGTACTTC	CASSQEGLGTGGSYEQYF
TRBV19	.	TRBJ1-5	TRBD1	TGTGCCAGTACAGGGGGGCAGGGATATCAGCCCCAGCATTTT	CASTGGQGYQPQHF
TRBV9	.	TRBJ2-1	.	TGTGCCAGCAGCGGTGGCAGTAACTCCTACAATGAGCAGTTCTTC	CASSGGSNSYNEQFF
TRBV18	.	TRBJ2-7	TRBD1	TGTGCCAGCTCACCACAGTATACCGGGACAGGGTTCTACGAGCAGTACTTC	CASSPQYTGTGFYEQYF
TRBV24-1	.	TRBJ1-1	.	TGTGCCACCAGGGAGAGGGGGGGCACTGAAGCTTTCTTT	CATRERGGTEAFF
TRBV10-3	.	TRBJ1-2	.	TGTGCCATCAGTGATAATCCCGACTATGGCTACACCTTC	CAISDNPDYGYTF
TRBV3-1/TRBV3-2	.	TRBJ1-1	TRBD1	TGTGCCAGCAGCTCCCACAGACAGGGCAACACTGAAGCTTTCTTT	CASSSHRQGNTEAFF
TRBV7-8	.	TRBJ1-1	.	TGTGCCAGCATCTTCCAAAGGGACTTTGGGGGGACTGAAGCTTTCTTT	CASIFQRDFGGTEAFF
TRBV3-1/TRBV3-2	.	TRBJ1-4	.	TGTGCCAGCACTCCCACATCGAGGGAAAAACTGTTTTTT	CASTPTSREKLFF
TRBV14	.	TRBJ2-7	TRBD2	TGTGCCAGCAGCCTAGGCGGGGGGGCCAACGAGCAGTACTTC	CASSLGGGANEQYF
TRBV4-1	.	TRBJ2-4	TRBD2	TGCGCCAGCAGCCAGGGACTAGCGGGGGGTCAAGCCAAAAACATTCAGTACTTC	CASSQGLAGGQAKNIQYF
TRBV5-1	.	TRBJ1-2	.	TGCGCCAGCAGCTCCGGGGACATGGTCTATGGCTACACCTTC	CASSSGDMVYGYTF
TRBV19	.	TRBJ1-4	.	TGTGCCAGTACCAAAGGGGGATCTGGAGAAAAACTGTTTTTT	CASTKGGSGEKLFF
TRBV2	once	TRBJ1-2	.	TGTGCCACAACAGGGACCTATGGCTACACCTTC	CATTGTYGYTF